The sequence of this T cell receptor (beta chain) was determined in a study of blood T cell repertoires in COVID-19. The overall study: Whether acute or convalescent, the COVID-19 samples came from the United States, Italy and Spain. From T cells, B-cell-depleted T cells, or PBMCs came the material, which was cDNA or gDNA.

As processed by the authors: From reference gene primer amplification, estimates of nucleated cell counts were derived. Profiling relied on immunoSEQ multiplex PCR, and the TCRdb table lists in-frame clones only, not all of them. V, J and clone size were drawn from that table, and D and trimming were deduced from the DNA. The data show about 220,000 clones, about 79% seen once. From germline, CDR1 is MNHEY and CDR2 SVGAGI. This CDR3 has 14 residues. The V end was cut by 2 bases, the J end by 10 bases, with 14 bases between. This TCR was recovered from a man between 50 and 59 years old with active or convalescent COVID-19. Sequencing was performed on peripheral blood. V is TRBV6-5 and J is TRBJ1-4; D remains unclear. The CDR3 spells CASSYTWGDGKLFF. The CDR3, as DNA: TGTGCCAGCAGTTACACTTGGGGAGATGGAAAACTGTTTTTT.